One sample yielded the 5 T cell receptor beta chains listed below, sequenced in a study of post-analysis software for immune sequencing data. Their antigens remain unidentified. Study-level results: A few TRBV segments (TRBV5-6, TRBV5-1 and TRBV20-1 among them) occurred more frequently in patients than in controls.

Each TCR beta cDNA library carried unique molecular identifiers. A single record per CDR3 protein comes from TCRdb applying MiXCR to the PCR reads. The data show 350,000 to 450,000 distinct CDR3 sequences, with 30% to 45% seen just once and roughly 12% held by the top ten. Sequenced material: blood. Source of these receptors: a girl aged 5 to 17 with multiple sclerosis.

CDR3 sequence (DNA): TGTGCCAGCGGCCAGGACGGATTCACCGGGGAGCTGTTTTTT. The encoded protein is CASGQDGFTGELFF. The rearrangement uses TRBV6-6 and TRBJ2-2; D gene ambiguous. Per germline, CDR1 MNHNY and CDR2 SVGAGI (reference sequence). V was cut by 8 bases and J by 4 bases, with 14 bases left in between. This CDR3 is 14 amino acids long.

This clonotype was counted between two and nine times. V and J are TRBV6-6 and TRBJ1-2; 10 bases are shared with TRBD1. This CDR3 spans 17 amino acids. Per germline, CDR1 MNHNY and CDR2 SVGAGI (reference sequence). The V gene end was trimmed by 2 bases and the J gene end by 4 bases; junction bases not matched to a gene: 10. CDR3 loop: CASSYSGQGVMVYGYTF. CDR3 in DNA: TGTGCCAGCAGTTACAGTGGACAGGGGGTGATGGTCTATGGCTACACCTTC.

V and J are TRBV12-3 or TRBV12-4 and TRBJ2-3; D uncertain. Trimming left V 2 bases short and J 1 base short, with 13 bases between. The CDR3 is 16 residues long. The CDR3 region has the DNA TGTGCCAGCAGTTTATTCGGGCCTGGGGGCACAGATACGCAGTATTTT. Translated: CASSLFGPGGTDTQYF.

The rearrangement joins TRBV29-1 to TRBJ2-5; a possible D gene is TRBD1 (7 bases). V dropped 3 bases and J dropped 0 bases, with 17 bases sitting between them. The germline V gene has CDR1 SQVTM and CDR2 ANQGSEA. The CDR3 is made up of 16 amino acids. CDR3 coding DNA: TGCAGCGTTGAGATCGCGGCAGGGGGGTACCAAGAGACCCAGTACTTC. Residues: CSVEIAAGGYQETQYF.

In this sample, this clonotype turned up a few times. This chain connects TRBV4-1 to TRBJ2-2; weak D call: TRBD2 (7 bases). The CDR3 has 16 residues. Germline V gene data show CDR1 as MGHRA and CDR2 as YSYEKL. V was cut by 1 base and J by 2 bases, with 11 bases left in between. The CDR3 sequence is CASSQVGGQNTGELFF. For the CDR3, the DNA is TGCGCCAGCAGCCAAGTCGGGGGGCAAAACACCGGGGAGCTGTTTTTT.